This T cell receptor beta chain was recorded in a study of CD8 T cells in ankylosing spondylitis. Study results and caveats: Within ankylosing spondylitis blood, a TCR beta motif made up of several highly homologous variants appeared to be characteristic. Significant enrichment of disease-linked clones was reported in matched ankylosing spondylitis synovial fluid.

As concerns this clonotype: Its antigen is not identified.

Each CDR3 protein is one row after TCRdb ran MiXCR on the 5' RACE reads. The repertoire holds a few hundred thousand distinct CDR3 sequences, with roughly 18% as singletons. The sequenced material came from blood, either unsorted or a sorted T cell fraction (not recorded which). This clonotype was sampled from a male donor with ankylosing spondylitis or in good health (not recorded which).

CDR3 sequence (DNA): TGCAGCGTCATCCCGGACGGGAACACTGAAGCTTTCTTT. Protein sequence: CSVIPDGNTEAFF. V gene TRBV29-1 combines with J gene TRBJ1-1; D not resolved. The CDR3 is made up of 13 amino acids. Looked up from germline, CDR1 is SQVTM and CDR2 is ANQGSEA. V dropped 6 bases and J dropped 1 base, with 12 bases sitting between them.